This paragraph reports one T cell receptor (beta chain). The antigen remains undetermined. The CDR3 is made up of 12 amino acids. Germline loops: CDR1 ENHRY, CDR2 SYGVKD. The cDNA for TCR beta came from 5'RACE template switching with UMIs. Following a re-call of the 5' RACE reads, TCRdb has one entry per CDR3 protein and lacks DNA. The sample has about 260,000 distinct CDR3 sequences; the top ten hold 4% to 5%. The sample is drawn from a study of T cells expressing NK-cell markers. Looking at the study overall: Sorted CD3+CD56+NKG2C+, CD3+CD56+NKG2C- and CD3+CD56-NKG2C+ T-cell subsets were beta-chain profiled. The study sequenced eight donors, seven HCMV-seropositive and one seronegative.

Study findings and constraints: Dominant NKG2C+ clonotypes in five to seven donors made up about 1.0-7.0% of CD8+ T cells.

This receptor was identified in a woman between 18 and 69 years old in good health. The sequenced material came from blood T cells: a sorted CD56 or NKG2C T cell subset, CD4+ or CD8+ T cells, or bulk PBMC T cells (not recorded which). The gene calls are TRBV10-3 and TRBJ2-3; there is no DNA to check the TCRdb D call of TRBD2. The CDR3 here is CAISESSGTQYF.